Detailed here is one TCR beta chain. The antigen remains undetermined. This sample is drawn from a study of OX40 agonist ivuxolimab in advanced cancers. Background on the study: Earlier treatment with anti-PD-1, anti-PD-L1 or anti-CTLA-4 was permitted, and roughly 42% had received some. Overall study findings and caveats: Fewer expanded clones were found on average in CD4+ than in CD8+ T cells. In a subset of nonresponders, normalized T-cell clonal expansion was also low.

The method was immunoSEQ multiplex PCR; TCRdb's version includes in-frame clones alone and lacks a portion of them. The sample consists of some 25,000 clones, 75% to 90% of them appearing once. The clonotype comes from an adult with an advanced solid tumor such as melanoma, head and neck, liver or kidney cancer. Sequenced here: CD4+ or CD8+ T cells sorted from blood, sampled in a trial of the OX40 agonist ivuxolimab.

CDR3 bases: TGTGCCAGCAGCTTCGGCGGGGAAGAGACCCAGTACTTC. Protein: CASSFGGEETQYF. The chain combines TRBV7-9 with TRBJ2-5; D might be TRBD2 (6 bases). This CDR3 region has 13 residues. V shed 3 bases and J shed 3 bases, with 8 bases lying between them. CDR1 SEHNR and CDR2 FQNEAQ come from the germline V gene (reference sequence). Full variable domain (rest looked up from reference TRBV7-9 and TRBJ2-5): DTGVSQNPRHKITKRGQNVTFRCDPISEHNRLYWYRQTLGQGPEFLTYFQNEAQLEKSRLLSDRFSAERPKGSFSTLEIQRTEQGDSAMYLCASSFGGEETQYFGPGTRLLVL.